The present T cell receptor beta chain was sequenced within a study of PD-1 blockade in classical Hodgkin lymphoma. Study summary: Nivolumab dosing for patients was 3 mg/kg, administered intravenously every 2 weeks.

A word on this clone: Antigen specificity is unknown.

The table came from immunoSEQ multiplex PCR; TCRdb's copy has only in-frame clones and leaves some out. The sample lists just over 14,000 clones; over 70% were seen once. This CDR3 is 16 amino acids long. Germline-derived CDR1 and CDR2 are SEHNR and FQNEAQ (reference sequence). The V end lost 6 bases, the J end lost 4 bases, and 18 bases lay between the germline ends. Study-wide results and caveats: Complete responders entered with baseline diversity on par with newly diagnosed patients, the results showed.

After autologous stem cell transplantation all patients relapsed, and prior brentuximab vedotin exposure differed between cohorts. Patients showed best responses of complete response, partial response or progressive disease. The sequencing here drew on peripheral blood mononuclear cells (PBMCs), taken before the second cycle of nivolumab. The chain carries TRBV7-9 and TRBJ2-2, with D perhaps given as TRBD1 or TRBD2 (7 bases each). This receptor was taken from a human donor with classical Hodgkin lymphoma. DNA for the CDR3: TGTGCCAGCAGTAGAAACAGGGGAGGGAGCACCGGGGAGCTGTTTTTT. Translating it yields CASSRNRGGSTGELFF.